This T cell receptor (beta chain) was captured in a study of T-cell memory formation after mild COVID-19. Study overall: TCR clusters mostly belonged to single donors. Whole-study findings and limits: Later expanders leaned CD4+, whereas clones that contracted between day 15 and 85 were balanced CD4/CD8. CD4+ clones that contracted lay mainly in CM and EM; CD8+ ones lay in EMRA.

The CDR3 contains 15 residues. Germline trimming cut 3 bases from V and 0 bases from J; bases unmatched to any gene: 2. CDR1 and CDR2 (germline): SEHNR, FQNEAQ (reference sequence). This clonotype occurred many times. Its antigen is not known. Employing constant-segment primers, 5'RACE generated TCR alpha and TCR beta cDNA libraries bearing sample barcodes and UMIs. TCRdb passed the 5' RACE reads through MiXCR, listing each CDR3 protein once. The data show 35,000 to 50,000 distinct CDR3 sequences, 5% to 7% seen once. The TCR was taken from an adult who had mild COVID-19 (a few samples of this study predate the infection). Cell type and time point are not known. V gene TRBV7-9 combines with J gene TRBJ2-3; 8 bases agree with TRBD2. The sequenced sample consisted of PBMCs or a T cell subset sorted from them (not recorded which). The CDR3 bases are TGTGCCAGCAGCTTGCTAGCGGGCAGCACAGATACGCAGTATTTT. Translation: CASSLLAGSTDTQYF. Complete variable domain (other parts from reference TRBV7-9 and TRBJ2-3): DTGVSQNPRHKITKRGQNVTFRCDPISEHNRLYWYRQTLGQGPEFLTYFQNEAQLEKSRLLSDRFSAERPKGSFSTLEIQRTEQGDSAMYLCASSLLAGSTDTQYFGPGTRLTVL.